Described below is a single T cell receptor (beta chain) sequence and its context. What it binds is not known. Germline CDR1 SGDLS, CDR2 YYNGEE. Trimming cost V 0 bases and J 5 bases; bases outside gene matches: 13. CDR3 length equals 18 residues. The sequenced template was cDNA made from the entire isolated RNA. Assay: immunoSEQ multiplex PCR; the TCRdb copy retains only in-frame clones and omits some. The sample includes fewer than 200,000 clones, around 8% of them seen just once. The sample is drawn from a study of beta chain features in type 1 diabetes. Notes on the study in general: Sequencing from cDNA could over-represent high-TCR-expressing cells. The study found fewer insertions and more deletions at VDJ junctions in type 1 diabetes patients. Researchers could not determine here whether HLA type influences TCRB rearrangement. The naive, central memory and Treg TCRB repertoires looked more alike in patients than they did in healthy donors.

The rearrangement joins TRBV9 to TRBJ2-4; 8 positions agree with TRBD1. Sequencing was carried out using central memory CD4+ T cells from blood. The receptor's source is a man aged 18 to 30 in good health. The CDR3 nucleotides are TGTGCCAGCAGCGTAGAGGGCCAGGACAGGGTTAAGGAAAACATTCAGTACTTC. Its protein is CASSVEGQDRVKENIQYF.